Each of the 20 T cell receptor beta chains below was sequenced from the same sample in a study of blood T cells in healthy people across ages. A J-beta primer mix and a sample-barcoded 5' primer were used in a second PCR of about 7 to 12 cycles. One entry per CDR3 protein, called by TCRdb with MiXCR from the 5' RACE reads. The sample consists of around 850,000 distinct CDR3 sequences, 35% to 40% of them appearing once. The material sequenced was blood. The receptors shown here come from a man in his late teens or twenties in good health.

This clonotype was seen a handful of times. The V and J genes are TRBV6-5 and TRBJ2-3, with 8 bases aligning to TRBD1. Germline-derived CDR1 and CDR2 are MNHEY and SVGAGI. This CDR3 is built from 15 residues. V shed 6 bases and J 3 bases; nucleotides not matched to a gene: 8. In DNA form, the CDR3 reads TGTGCCAGCAGGCGAACAGGGGGTCGTACAGATACGCAGTATTTT. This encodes CASRRTGGRTDTQYF.

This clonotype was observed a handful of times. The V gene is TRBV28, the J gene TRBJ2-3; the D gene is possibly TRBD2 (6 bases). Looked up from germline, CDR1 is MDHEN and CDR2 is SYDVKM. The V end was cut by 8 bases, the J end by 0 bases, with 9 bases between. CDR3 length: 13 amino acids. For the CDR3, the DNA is TGTGCCAGCGACGCGGGGAGCACAGATACGCAGTATTTT. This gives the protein CASDAGSTDTQYF.

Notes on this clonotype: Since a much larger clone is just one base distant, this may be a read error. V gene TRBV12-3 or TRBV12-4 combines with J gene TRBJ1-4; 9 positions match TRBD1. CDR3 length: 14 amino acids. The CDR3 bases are TGTGCCGGCAGGAATACAGGGGGCTTTGAAAAACTGTTTTTT. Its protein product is CAGRNTGGFEKLFF.

In nucleotides, the CDR3 is TGTGCCAGCAGCGCGGACAGGGGGCAAGGGGCCCAGCATTTT. Translated: CASSADRGQGAQHF. The chain carries TRBV7-2 and TRBJ1-5; 11 bases are a match to TRBD1. Germline CDR1 SGHTA, CDR2 FQGNSA. This CDR3 region has 14 residues. V was clipped by 5 bases and J by 11 bases; unmatched bases: 8.

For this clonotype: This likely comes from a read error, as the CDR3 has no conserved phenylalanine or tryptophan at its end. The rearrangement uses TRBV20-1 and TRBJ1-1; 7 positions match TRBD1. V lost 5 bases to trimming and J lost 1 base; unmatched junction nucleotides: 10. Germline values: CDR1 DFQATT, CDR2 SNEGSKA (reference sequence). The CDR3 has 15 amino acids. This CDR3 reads CSARTPGQRNTEAFL. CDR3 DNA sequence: TGCAGTGCTCGAACCCCGGGACAGCGGAACACTGAAGCTTTCCTT.

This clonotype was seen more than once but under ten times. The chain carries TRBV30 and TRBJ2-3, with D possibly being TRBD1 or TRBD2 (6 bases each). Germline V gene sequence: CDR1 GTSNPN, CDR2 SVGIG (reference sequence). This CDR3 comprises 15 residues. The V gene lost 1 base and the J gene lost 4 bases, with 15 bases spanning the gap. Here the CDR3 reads CAWSALSGAPDTQYF. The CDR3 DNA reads TGTGCCTGGAGTGCGTTATCGGGGGCCCCAGATACGCAGTATTTT.

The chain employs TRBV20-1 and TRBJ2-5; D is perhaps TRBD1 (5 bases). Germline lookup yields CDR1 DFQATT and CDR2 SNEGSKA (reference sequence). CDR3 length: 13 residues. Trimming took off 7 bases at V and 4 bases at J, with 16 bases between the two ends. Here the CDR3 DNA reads TGCAGTGGCCAGGGAACCGCAAGAGAGACCCAGTACTTC. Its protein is CSGQGTARETQYF.

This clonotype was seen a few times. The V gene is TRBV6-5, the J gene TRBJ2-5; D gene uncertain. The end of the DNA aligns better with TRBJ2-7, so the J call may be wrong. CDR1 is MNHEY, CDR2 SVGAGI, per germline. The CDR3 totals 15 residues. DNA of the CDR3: TGTGCCAGCAGTTACTCGTCCAGTCGCTTGTCCGAGCAGTACTTC. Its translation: CASSYSSSRLSEQYF.

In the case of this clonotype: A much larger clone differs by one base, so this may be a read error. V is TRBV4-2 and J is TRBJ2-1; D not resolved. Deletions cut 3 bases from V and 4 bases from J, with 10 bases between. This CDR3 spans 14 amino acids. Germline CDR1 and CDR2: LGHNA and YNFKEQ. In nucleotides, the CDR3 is TGTGCCAGCAGCCATGCGACACCTTACAATGAGCAGTTCTTC. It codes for CASSHATPYNEQFF.

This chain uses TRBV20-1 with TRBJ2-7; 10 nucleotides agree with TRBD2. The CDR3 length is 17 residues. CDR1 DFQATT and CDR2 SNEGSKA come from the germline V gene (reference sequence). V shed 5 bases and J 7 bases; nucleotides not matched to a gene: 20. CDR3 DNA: TGCAGTGCTCTTTGGCTAGCGGGGGCCAGCTCCTACAATGAGCAGTACTTC. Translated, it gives CSALWLAGASSYNEQYF.

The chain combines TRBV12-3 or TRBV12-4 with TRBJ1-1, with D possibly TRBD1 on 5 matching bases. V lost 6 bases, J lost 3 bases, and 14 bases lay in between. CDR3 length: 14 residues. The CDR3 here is CASSPPRDDTEAFF. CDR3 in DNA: TGTGCCAGCAGCCCCCCCCGGGACGACACTGAAGCTTTCTTT.

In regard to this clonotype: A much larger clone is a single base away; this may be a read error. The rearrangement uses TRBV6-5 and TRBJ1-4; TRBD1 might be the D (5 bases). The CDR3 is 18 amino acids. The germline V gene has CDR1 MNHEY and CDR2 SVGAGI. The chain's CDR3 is CASSYSRDGGGTNEELFF. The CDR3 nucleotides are TGTGCCAGCAGTTACTCCCGGGACGGCGGGGGGACTAATGAAGAACTGTTTTTT.

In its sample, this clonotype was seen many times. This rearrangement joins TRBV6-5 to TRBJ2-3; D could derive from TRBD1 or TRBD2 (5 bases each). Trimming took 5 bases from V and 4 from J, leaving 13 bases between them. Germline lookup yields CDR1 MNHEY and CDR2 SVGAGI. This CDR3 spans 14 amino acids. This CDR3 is CASSPNGGADTQYF. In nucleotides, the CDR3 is TGTGCCAGCAGTCCGAATGGGGGAGCAGATACGCAGTATTTT.

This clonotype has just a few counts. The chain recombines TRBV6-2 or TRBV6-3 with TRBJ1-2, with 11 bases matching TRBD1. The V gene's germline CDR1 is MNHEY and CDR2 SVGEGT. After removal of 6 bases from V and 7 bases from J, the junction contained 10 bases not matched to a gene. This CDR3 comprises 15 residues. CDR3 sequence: CASRFGGQGAGGYTF. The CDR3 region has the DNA TGTGCCAGCAGGTTTGGAGGACAGGGGGCCGGTGGCTACACCTTC.

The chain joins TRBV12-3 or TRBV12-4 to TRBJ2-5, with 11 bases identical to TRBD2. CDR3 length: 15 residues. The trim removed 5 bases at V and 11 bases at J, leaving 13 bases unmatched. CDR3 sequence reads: CASSRIAGGYNEQYF. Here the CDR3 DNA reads TGTGCCAGCAGTCGGATAGCGGGGGGGTACAATGAGCAGTACTTC.

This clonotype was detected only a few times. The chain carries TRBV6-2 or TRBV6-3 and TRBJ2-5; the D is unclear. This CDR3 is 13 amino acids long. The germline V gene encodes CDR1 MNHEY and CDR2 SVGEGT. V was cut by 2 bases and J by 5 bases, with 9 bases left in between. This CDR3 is CASSYQSWETQYF. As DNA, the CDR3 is TGTGCCAGCAGTTACCAGAGTTGGGAGACCCAGTACTTC.

Here the CDR3 DNA reads TGTGCCAGCAGTAGAGCCGGGGGGAACTCCTACAATGAGCAGTTCTTC. Encoded protein: CASSRAGGNSYNEQFF. This sequence joins TRBV12-3 or TRBV12-4 and TRBJ2-1; the match to TRBD2 covers 7 bases. There are 16 residues in the CDR3. J gave up 0 bases and V 5 bases, and 7 bases lay outside the gene matches.

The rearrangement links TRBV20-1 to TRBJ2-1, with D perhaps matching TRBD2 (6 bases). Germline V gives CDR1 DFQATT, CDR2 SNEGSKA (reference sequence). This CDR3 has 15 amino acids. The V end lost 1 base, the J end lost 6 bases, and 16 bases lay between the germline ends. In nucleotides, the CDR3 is TGCAGTGCTAGAGGGGGCGGGGCGGGCCCCAATGAGCAGTTCTTC. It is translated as CSARGGGAGPNEQFF.

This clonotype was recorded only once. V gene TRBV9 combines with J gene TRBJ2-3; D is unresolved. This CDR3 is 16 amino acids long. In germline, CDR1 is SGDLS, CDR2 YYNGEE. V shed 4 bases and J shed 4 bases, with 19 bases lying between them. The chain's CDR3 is CASSSLTAPSSDTQYF. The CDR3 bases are TGTGCCAGCAGCTCCCTGACCGCGCCATCATCAGATACGCAGTATTTT.

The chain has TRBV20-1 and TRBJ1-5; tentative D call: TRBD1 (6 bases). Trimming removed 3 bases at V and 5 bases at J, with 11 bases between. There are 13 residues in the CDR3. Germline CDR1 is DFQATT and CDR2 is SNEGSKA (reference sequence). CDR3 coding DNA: TGCAGTGCTAGCCGGGACATCGATCAGCCCCAGCATTTT. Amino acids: CSASRDIDQPQHF.